This is a list of T cell receptor beta chains from one sample in a study of T cell changes during pregnancy in multiple sclerosis. Assay: immunoSEQ multiplex PCR; the TCRdb copy retains only in-frame clones and omits some. The sample records 75,000 to 100,000 clones, just over 90% being singletons. The sample in question was peripheral blood, obtained in the second trimester of pregnancy. These receptors were taken from a female donor in good health, enrolled as a control in a pregnancy study. Each CDR3 is given with its conserved first and last residue. The order of the fields is D gene, V gene, clone size, J gene, CDR3 length, CDR3 protein, CDR3 DNA. A D gene is named only where the DNA matches it firmly. Only part of the rows carry a size: once, few, many, or a class if the clone is expanded.

.,TRBV4-1,.,TRBJ1-2,14,CASSQAPGIGGYTF,TGCGCCAGCAGCCAAGCACCAGGGATAGGGGGCTACACCTTC
TRBD1,TRBV28,.,TRBJ2-5,15,CASSYWTGRSGTQYF,TGTGCCAGCAGTTATTGGACAGGTCGATCGGGGACCCAGTACTTC
.,TRBV6-6,.,TRBJ2-7,15,CASSLGHPSSYEQYF,TGTGCCAGCAGTCTCGGACACCCGAGCTCCTACGAGCAGTACTTC
.,TRBV4-2,.,TRBJ2-1,18,CASSQDRGGGDSYNEQFF,TGTGCCAGCAGCCAAGATCGGGGAGGGGGGGACTCCTACAATGAGCAGTTCTTC
.,TRBV9,.,TRBJ2-2,15,CASSPPLTGTGELFF,TGTGCCAGCAGCCCCCCCCTCACGGGCACCGGGGAGCTGTTTTTT
TRBD1,TRBV6-1,.,TRBJ2-2,15,CASSGQGADTGELFF,TGTGCCAGCAGTGGACAGGGCGCGGACACCGGGGAGCTGTTTTTT
.,TRBV27,.,TRBJ2-3,16,CASSPSWAQNTDTQYF,TGTGCCAGCAGCCCGAGTTGGGCGCAAAACACAGATACGCAGTATTTT
TRBD2,TRBV30,once,TRBJ2-1,15,CAWSVGLAGVHEQFF,TGTGCCTGGAGTGTCGGGCTAGCGGGAGTTCATGAGCAGTTCTTC
TRBD2,TRBV28,.,TRBJ2-5,17,CASSFHRLAGGAETQYF,TGTGCCAGCAGTTTTCACCGACTAGCGGGAGGGGCAGAGACCCAGTACTTC
TRBD1,TRBV9,.,TRBJ1-3,16,CASSVEGDSSGNTIYF,TGTGCCAGCAGCGTAGAGGGGGACAGTTCTGGAAACACCATATATTTT
TRBD2,TRBV6-4,.,TRBJ2-3,15,CASRKLAGGPDTQYF,TGTGCCAGCAGGAAGTTAGCGGGAGGGCCAGATACGCAGTATTTT
.,TRBV6-5,once,TRBJ1-5,14,CASRSLTGNQPQHF,TGTGCCAGCAGATCGTTGACGGGGAATCAGCCCCAGCATTTT
TRBD1,TRBV5-1,.,TRBJ2-7,16,CASSLYQGQGVYEQYF,TGCGCCAGCAGCCTATACCAGGGACAGGGGGTGTACGAGCAGTACTTC
TRBD2,TRBV4-1,.,TRBJ2-1,16,CASSQALAAFYNEQFF,TGCGCCAGCAGCCAGGCACTAGCGGCCTTCTACAATGAGCAGTTCTTC
.,TRBV7-2,.,TRBJ1-1,14,CASSPRQSNTEAFF,TGTGCCAGCAGCCCGAGACAGAGTAATACTGAAGCTTTCTTT
.,TRBV5-8,.,TRBJ1-2,13,CASSLVQGYGYTF,TGTGCCAGCAGCTTGGTGCAGGGCTATGGCTACACCTTC